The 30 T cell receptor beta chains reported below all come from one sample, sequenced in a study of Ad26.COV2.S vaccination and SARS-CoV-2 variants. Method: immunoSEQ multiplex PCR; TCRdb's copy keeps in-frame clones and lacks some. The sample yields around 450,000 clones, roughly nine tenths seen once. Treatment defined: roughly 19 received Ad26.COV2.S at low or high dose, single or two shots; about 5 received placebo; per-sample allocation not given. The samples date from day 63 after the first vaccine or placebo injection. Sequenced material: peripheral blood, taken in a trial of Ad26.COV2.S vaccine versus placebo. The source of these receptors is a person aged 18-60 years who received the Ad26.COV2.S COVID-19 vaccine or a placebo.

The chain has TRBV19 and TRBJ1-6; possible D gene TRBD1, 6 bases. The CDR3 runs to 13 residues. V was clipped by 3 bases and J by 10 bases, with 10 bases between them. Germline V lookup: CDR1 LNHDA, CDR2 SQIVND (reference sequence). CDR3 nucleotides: TGTGCCAGTAGTATCAGGGGTAGCTCACCCCTCCACTTT. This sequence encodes CASSIRGSSPLHF.

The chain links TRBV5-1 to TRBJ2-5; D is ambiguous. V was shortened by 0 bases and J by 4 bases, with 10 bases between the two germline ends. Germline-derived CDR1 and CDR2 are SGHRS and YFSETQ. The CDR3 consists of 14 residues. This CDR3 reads CASSLDRSGETQYF. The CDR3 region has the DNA TGCGCCAGCAGCTTGGACCGAAGTGGAGAGACCCAGTACTTC.

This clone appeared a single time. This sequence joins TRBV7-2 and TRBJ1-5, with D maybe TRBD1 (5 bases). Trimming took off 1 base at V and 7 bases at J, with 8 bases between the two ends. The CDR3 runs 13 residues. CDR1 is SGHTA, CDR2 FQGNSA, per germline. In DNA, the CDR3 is TGTGCCAGCAGCTTAGACAGGACGCAGCCCCAGCATTTT. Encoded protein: CASSLDRTQPQHF.

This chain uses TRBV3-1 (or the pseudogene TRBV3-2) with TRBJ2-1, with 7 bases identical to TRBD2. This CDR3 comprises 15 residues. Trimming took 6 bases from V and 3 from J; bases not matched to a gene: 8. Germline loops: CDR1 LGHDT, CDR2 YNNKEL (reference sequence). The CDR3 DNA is TGTGCCAGCAGTCCTATAGCGGGTGTCTACAATGAGCAGTTCTTC. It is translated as CASSPIAGVYNEQFF.

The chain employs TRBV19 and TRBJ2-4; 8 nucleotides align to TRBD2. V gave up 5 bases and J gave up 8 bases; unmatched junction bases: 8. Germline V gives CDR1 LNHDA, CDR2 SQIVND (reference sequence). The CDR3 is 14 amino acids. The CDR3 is CASSLREDGYIQYF. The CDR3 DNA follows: TGTGCCAGTAGTCTGCGGGAGGACGGGTACATTCAGTACTTC.

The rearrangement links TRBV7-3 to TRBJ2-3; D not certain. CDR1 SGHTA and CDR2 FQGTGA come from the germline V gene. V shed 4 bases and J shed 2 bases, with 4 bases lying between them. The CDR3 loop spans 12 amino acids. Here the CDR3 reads CASSSNTDTQYF. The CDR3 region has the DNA TGTGCCAGCAGCTCCAACACAGATACGCAGTATTTT.

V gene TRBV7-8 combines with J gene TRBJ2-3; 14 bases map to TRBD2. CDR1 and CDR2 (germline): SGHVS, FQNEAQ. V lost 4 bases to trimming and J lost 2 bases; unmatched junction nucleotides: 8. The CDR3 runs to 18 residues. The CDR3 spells CASSWGLAGAPPTDTQYF. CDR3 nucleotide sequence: TGTGCCAGCAGCTGGGGACTAGCGGGAGCCCCCCCCACAGATACGCAGTATTTT.

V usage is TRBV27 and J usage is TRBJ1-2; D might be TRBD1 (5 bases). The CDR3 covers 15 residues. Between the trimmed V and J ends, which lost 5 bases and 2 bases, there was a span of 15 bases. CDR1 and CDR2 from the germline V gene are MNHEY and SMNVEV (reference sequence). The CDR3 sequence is CASSQNRYSNYGYTF. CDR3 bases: TGTGCCAGCAGTCAGAACAGGTATAGCAACTATGGCTACACCTTC.

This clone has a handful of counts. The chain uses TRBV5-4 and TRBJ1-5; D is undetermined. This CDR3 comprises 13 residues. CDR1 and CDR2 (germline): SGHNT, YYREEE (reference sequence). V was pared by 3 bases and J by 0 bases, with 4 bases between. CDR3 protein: CASSSDSNQPQHF. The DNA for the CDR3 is TGTGCCAGCAGCTCGGATAGCAATCAGCCCCAGCATTTT.

CDR3: CAISVWRGQNTGELFF. The CDR3 DNA reads as TGTGCCATCAGTGTGTGGCGGGGCCAGAACACCGGGGAGCTGTTTTTT. The V call is TRBV10-3, the J call TRBJ2-2; D is perhaps TRBD2 (6 bases). With 4 bases removed from V and 1 base from J, the gap between germline ends came to 13 bases. Germline CDR1 is ENHRY and CDR2 is SYGVKD. This CDR3 comprises 16 residues.

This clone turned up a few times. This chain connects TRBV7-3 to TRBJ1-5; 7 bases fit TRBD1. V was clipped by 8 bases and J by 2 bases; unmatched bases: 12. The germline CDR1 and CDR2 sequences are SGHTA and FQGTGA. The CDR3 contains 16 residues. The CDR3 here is CASRILRDSGNQPQHF. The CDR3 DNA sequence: TGTGCCAGCCGTATTCTCCGGGACAGCGGCAATCAGCCCCAGCATTTT.

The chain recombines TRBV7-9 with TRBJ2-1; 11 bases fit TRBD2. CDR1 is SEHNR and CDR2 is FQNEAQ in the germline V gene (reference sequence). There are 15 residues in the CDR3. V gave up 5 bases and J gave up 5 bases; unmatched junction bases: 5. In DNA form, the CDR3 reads TGTGCCAGCAGCCGAGCGACTAGCGGGAACAATGAGCAGTTCTTC. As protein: CASSRATSGNNEQFF.

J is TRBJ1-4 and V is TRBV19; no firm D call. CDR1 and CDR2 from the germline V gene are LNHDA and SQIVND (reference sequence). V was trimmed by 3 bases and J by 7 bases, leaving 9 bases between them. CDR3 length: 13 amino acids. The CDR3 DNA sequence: TGTGCCAGTAGTATGGAAAAAGGTGAAAAACTGTTTTTT. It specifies CASSMEKGEKLFF.

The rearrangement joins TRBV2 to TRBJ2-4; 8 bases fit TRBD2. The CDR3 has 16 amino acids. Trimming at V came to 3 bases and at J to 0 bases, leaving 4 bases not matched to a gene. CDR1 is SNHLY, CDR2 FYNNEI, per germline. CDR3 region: CASSDALAGAKNIQYF. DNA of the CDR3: TGTGCCAGCAGTGATGCTCTAGCGGGAGCCAAAAACATTCAGTACTTC.

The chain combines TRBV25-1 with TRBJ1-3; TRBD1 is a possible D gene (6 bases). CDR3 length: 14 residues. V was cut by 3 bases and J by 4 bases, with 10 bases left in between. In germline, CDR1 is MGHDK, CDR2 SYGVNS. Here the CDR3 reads CASSDPQGGNTIYF. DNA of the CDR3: TGTGCCAGCAGTGACCCCCAGGGGGGAAACACCATATATTTT.

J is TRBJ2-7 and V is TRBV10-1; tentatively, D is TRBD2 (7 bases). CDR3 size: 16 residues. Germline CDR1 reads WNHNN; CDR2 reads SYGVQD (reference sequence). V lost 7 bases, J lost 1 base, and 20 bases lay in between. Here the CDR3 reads CASILPRGGPSYEQYV. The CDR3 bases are TGCGCCAGCATCCTACCGAGGGGGGGACCTTCCTACGAGCAGTACGTC.

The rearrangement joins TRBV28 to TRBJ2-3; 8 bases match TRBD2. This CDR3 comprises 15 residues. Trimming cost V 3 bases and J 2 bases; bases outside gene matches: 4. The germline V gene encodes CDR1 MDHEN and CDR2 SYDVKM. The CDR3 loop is CASSFGGGNTDTQYF. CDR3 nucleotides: TGTGCCAGCAGTTTCGGCGGGGGGAACACAGATACGCAGTATTTT.

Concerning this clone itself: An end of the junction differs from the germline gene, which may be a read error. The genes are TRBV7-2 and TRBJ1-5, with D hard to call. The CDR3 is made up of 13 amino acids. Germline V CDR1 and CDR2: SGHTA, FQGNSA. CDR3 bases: TGTGCCAGCAGCTTAGCGGTCGGAGGTCCCCCGGTCTTT. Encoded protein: CASSLAVGGPPVF. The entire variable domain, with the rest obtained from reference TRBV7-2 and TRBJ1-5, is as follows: GAGVSQSPSNKVTEKGKDVELRCDPISGHTALYWYRQSLGQGLEFLIYFQGNSAPDKSGLPSDRFSAERTGGSVSTLTIQRTQQEDSAVYLCASSLAVGGPPVFGDGTRLSIL.

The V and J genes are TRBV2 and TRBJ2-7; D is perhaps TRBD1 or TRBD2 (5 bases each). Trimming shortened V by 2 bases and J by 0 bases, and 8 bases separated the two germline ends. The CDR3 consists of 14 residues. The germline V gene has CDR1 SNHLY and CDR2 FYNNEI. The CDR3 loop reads CASSEWGSSYEQYF. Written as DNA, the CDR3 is TGTGCCAGCAGTGAATGGGGGAGCTCCTACGAGCAGTACTTC.

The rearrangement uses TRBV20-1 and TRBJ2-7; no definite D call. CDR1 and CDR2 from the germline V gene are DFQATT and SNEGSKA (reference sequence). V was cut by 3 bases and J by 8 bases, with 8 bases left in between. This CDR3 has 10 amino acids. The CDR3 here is CSARHRQQYF. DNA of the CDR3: TGCAGTGCTAGGCATCGGCAGCAGTACTTC.

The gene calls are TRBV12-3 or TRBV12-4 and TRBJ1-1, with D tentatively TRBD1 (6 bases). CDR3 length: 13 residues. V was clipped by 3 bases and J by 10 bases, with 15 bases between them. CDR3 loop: CASSLGAGSVAFF. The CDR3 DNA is TGTGCCAGCAGTTTGGGGGCAGGGTCGGTAGCTTTCTTT.

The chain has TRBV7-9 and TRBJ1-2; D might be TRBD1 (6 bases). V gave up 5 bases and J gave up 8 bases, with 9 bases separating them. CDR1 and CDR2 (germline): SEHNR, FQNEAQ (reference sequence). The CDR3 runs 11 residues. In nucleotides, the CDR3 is TGTGCCAGCAGCCGGACAGAAGGCTACACCTTC. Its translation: CASSRTEGYTF.

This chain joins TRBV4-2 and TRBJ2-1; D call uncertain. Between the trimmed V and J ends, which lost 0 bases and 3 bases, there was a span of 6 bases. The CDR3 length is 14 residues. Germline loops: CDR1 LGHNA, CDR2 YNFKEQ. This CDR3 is CASSQDLGYNEQFF. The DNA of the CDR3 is TGTGCCAGCAGCCAAGATCTCGGCTACAATGAGCAGTTCTTC.

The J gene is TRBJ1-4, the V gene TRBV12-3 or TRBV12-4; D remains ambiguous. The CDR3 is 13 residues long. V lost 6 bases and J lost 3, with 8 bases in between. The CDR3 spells CASRGLANEKLFF. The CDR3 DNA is TGTGCCAGCAGGGGCCTAGCTAATGAAAAACTGTTTTTT.

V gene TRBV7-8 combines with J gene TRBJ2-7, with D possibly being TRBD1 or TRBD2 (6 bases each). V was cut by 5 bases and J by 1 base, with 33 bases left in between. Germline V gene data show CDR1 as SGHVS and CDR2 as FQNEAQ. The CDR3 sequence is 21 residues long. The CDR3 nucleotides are TGTGCCAGCAGCCGGAGGGCTCTACAGCTAAGGGCCCTCGGACAGTCCTACGAGCAGTACTTC. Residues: CASSRRALQLRALGQSYEQYF.

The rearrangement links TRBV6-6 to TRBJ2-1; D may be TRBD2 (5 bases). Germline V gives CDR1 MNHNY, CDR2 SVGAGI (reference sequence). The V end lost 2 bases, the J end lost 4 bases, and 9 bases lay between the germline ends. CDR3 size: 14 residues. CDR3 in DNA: TGTGCCAGCAGTTACGGTGGCGGGTACAATGAGCAGTTCTTC. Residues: CASSYGGGYNEQFF.

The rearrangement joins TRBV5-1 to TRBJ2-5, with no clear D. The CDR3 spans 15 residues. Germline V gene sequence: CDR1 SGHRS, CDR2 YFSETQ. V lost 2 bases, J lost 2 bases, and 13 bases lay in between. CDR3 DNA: TGCGCCAGCAGCTTTAGGGCAAAGTATCAAGAGACCCAGTACTTC. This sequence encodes CASSFRAKYQETQYF. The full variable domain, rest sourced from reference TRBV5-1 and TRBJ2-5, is KAGVTQTPRYLIKTRGQQVTLSCSPISGHRSVSWYQQTPGQGLQFLFEYFSETQRNKGNFPGRFSGRQFSNSRSEMNVSTLELGDSALYLCASSFRAKYQETQYFGPGTRLLVL.

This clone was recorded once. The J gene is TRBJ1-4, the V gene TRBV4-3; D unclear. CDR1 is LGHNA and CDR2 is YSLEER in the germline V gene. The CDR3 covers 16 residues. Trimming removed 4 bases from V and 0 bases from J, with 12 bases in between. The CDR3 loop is CASSPFGPATNEKLFF. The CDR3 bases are TGCGCCAGCAGCCCCTTCGGGCCTGCAACTAATGAAAAACTGTTTTTT.

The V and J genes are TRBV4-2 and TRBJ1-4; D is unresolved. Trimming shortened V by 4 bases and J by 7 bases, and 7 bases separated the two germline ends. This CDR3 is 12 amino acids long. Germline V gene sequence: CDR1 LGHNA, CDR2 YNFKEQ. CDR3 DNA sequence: TGTGCCAGCAGCCTCCGCAGTGAAAAACTGTTTTTT. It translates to CASSLRSEKLFF.

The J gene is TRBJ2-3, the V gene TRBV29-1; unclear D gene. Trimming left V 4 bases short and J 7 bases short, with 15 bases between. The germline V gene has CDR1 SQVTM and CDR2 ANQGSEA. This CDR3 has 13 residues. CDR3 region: CSVVSLADNTQYF. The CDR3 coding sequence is TGCAGCGTTGTTTCTCTCGCGGATAATACGCAGTATTTT.